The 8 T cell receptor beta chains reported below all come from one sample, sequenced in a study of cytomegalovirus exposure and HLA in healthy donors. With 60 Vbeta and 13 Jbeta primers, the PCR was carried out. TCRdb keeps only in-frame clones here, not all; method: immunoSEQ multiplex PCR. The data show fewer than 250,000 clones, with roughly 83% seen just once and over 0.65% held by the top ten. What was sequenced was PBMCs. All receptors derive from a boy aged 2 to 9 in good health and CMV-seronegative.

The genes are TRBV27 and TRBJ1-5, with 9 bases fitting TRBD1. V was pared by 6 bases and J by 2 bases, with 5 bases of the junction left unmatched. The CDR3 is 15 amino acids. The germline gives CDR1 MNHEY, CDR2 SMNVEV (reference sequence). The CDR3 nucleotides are TGTGCCAGCAGACCCAGGACAGGGGGCAATCAGCCCCAGCATTTT. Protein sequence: CASRPRTGGNQPQHF.

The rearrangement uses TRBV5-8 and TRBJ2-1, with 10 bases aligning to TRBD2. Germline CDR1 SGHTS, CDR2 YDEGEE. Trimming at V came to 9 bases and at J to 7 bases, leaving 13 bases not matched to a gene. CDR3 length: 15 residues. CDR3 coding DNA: TGTGCCAACGCTCTTGGACTAGCGGCAAGGAATGAGCAGTTCTTC. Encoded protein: CANALGLAARNEQFF.

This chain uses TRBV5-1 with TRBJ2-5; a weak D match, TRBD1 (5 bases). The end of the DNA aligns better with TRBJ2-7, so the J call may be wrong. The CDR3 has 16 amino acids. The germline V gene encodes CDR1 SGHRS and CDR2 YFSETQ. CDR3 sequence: CASSLESTDFSYEQYF. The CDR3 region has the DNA TGCGCCAGCAGCTTGGAATCGACAGACTTCTCCTACGAGCAGTACTTC.

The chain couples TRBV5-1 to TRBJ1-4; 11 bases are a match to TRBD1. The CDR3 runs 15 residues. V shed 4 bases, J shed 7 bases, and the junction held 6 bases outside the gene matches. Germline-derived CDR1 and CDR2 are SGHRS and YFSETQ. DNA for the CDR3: TGCGCCAGCAGCCCCGGACAGGGGGCAGGTGAAAAACTGTTTTTT. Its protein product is CASSPGQGAGEKLFF.

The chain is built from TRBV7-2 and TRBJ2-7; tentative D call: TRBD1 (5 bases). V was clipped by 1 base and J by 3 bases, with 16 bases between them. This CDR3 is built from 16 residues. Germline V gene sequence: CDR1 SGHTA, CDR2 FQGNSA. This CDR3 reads CASSLDGWTTLYEQYF. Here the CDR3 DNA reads TGTGCCAGCAGCTTAGATGGCTGGACAACCCTCTACGAGCAGTACTTC.

DNA for the CDR3: TGTGCCAGCAGCGGTTATACTCCCCTGGGGCCCTACGAGCAGTACTTC. Amino acids: CASSGYTPLGPYEQYF. This sequence joins TRBV5-6 and TRBJ2-7; tentatively, D is TRBD1 (5 bases). V lost 4 bases and J lost 2, with 19 bases in between. Germline-derived CDR1 and CDR2 are SGHDT and YYEEEE. The CDR3 spans 16 residues.

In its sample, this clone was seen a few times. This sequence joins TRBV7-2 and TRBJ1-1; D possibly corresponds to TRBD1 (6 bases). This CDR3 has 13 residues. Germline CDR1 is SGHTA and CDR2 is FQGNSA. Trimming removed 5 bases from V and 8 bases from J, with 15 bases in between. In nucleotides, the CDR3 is TGTGCCAGCAGCCGAACAGGGAGAAGGGAAGCTTTCTTT. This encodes CASSRTGRREAFF.

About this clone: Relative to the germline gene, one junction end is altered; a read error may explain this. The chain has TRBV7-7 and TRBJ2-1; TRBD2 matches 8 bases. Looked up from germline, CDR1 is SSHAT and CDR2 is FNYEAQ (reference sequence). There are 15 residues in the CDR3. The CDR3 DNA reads TGTGCTAGCAGCCCGCGACTAGCGTGGGTCGATGAGCAGTTCTTC. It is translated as CASSPRLAWVDEQFF. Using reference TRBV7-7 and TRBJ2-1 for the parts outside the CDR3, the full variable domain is GAGVSQSPRYKVTKRGQDVTLRCDPISSHATLYWYQQALGQGPEFLTYFNYEAQPDKSGLPSDRFSAERPEGSISTLTIQRTEQRDSAMYRCASSPRLAWVDEQFFGPGTRLTVL.